The 9 T cell receptor beta chains given below trace back to one sample, sequenced in a study of T-cell reconstitution after alpha-beta-depleted transplantation in children. Preparation of the TCRbeta library involved a method that used unique molecular identifiers. One entry per CDR3 protein results from TCRdb running MiXCR on the PCR reads. The table lists about 110,000 distinct CDR3 sequences, 10% of them singletons, with approximately 36% in the top ten. The sample in question was PBMCs, obtained before TCRalphabeta/CD19-depleted stem cell transplant. Receptor source: a boy aged 2 to 10 with acute lymphoblastic leukemia, due to receive a stem cell transplant.

The chain recombines TRBV6-2 or TRBV6-3 with TRBJ2-3, with 10 bases identical to TRBD2. The CDR3 contains 14 residues. The germline gives CDR1 MNHEY, CDR2 SVGEGT. V lost 6 bases to trimming and J lost 6 bases; unmatched junction nucleotides: 6. The CDR3 coding sequence is TGTGCCAGCAGCCGCAGACTAGCGGGCGATACGCAGTATTTT. This gives the protein CASSRRLAGDTQYF.

This clonotype was counted between two and nine times. V and J are TRBV2 and TRBJ2-2; the D is unclear. The CDR3 has 15 residues. Germline-derived CDR1 and CDR2 are SNHLY and FYNNEI. V lost 3 bases and J 7 bases, leaving 15 bases between the germline ends. CDR3 loop: CASSDWEPMGGELFF. In DNA, the CDR3 is TGTGCCAGCAGTGATTGGGAACCTATGGGCGGGGAGCTGTTTTTT.

Only a few counts were recorded for this clonotype. The chain combines TRBV20-1 with TRBJ1-1; 7 nucleotides agree with TRBD1. The CDR3 loop spans 14 amino acids. Germline V lookup: CDR1 DFQATT, CDR2 SNEGSKA (reference sequence). The J segment lost 8 bases and the V segment lost 3 bases, leaving 12 bases of the junction unmatched. CDR3 protein: CSARLSPGGSEAFF. The CDR3 nucleotides are TGCAGTGCTAGGCTGAGCCCAGGGGGGTCGGAAGCTTTCTTT.

The sample holds a few counts of this clonotype. The rearrangement links TRBV7-8 to TRBJ2-5; tentative D call: TRBD2 (5 bases). This CDR3 is built from 16 residues. The germline V gene encodes CDR1 SGHVS and CDR2 FQNEAQ. Deletions cut 0 bases from V and 4 bases from J, with 15 bases between. This chain's CDR3 is CASSLAPGILIETQYF. In nucleotides, the CDR3 is TGTGCCAGCAGCTTAGCACCCGGGATCCTCATAGAGACCCAGTACTTC.

This clonotype showed up just a few times. This chain joins TRBV18 and TRBJ1-1, with D possibly being TRBD1 (6 bases). Trimming took off 5 bases at V and 6 bases at J, with 10 bases between the two ends. The germline gives CDR1 KGHSH, CDR2 LQKENI. There are 12 residues in the CDR3. The DNA for the CDR3 is TGTGCCAGCTCATATCAGGGGTCTGAAGCTTTCTTT. Encoded protein: CASSYQGSEAFF.

This clonotype was seen repeatedly, ten times or more. The chain links TRBV5-6 to TRBJ1-1, with a tentative D call TRBD1 (5 bases). Per the germline V gene, CDR1 is SGHDT and CDR2 is YYEEEE. The CDR3 consists of 16 residues. V was trimmed by 3 bases and J by 1 base, leaving 16 bases between them. The CDR3 loop is CASSSRIGTPNTEAFF. In DNA form, the CDR3 reads TGTGCCAGCAGCTCCCGGATTGGGACCCCGAACACTGAAGCTTTCTTT.

This clonotype was observed many times. CDR3 loop: CASSPRDLVREQYF. The CDR3, as DNA: TGTGCCAGCAGCCCCCGGGATCTCGTACGGGAGCAGTACTTC. This chain links TRBV7-9 with TRBJ2-7; D perhaps matches TRBD2 (5 bases). V dropped 5 bases and J dropped 7 bases, with 18 bases sitting between them. The CDR3 covers 14 residues. The germline CDR1 and CDR2 sequences are SEHNR and FQNEAQ (reference sequence).

The chain combines TRBV6-1 with TRBJ2-7; TRBD2 might be the D (5 bases). V gave up 4 bases and J gave up 2 bases, with 9 bases separating them. The CDR3 runs to 13 residues. Germline V lookup: CDR1 MNHNS, CDR2 SASEGT. CDR3 coding DNA: TGTGCCAGCAGTGTCGGGGATACCTACGAGCAGTACTTC. Encoded protein: CASSVGDTYEQYF.

This clonotype appeared a few times. The chain couples TRBV25-1 to TRBJ1-1, with TRBD1 matching 7 bases. CDR1 is MGHDK, CDR2 SYGVNS, per germline. The length of the CDR3 is 13 residues. The trim removed 4 bases at V and 7 bases at J, leaving 6 bases unmatched. CDR3 sequence reads: CASSATGTDEAFF. The CDR3 DNA is TGTGCCAGCAGTGCGACAGGGACCGATGAAGCTTTCTTT.